The clone carrying this T cell receptor (beta chain) was counted only a few times. Its target is unknown. This sample is drawn from a study of shared clonotypes between healthy human individuals. The overall study: CD8 memory received one plate per donor, CD8 naive two, CD4 memory three and CD4 naive three.

The naive CD8 fraction comprised CD45RO-negative cells positively selected for CCR7 and excluded terminally differentiated effector memory CD45RA+ cells. This CDR3 spans 12 amino acids. Trimming stripped 8 bases from V and 3 bases from J, with 11 bases between. Per the germline V gene, CDR1 is WSHSY and CDR2 is SAAADI. TCRdb keeps only in-frame clones here, not all; method: immunoSEQ multiplex PCR. Counted here are approximately 2,200,000 clones, just over 90% occurring once; the ten biggest clones make up under 2%. Study results and limitations: Of the naive CD4 clonotypes, roughly 5% were shared across a few donors.

The chain links TRBV10-2 to TRBJ2-7, with D maybe TRBD1 (7 bases). This clonotype was obtained from a man aged 18 to 30 in good health. Some clones in this sample may be carry-over from other donors' samples. The sequenced sample consisted of naive CD8+ T cells from PBMCs. CDR3 DNA: TGCGCCAGCGGCAGGGGGGACTACGAGCAGTACTTC. Amino acid sequence: CASGRGDYEQYF.